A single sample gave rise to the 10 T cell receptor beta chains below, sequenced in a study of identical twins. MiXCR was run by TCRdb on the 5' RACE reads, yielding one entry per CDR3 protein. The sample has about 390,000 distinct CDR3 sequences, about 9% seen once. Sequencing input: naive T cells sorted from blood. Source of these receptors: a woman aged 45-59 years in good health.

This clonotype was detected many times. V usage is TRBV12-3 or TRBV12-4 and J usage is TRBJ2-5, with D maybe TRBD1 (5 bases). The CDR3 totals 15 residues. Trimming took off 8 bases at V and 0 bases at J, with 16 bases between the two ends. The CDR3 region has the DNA TGTGCCAGCGCCTTCTTTGACAGAAACCAAGAGACCCAGTACTTC. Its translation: CASAFFDRNQETQYF.

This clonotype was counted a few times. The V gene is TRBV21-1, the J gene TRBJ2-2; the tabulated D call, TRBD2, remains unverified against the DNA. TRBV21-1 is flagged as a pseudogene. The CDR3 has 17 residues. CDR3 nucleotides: TGTGCCAGCAGCAAACCCTGGACTAGCGGGAGTAAGGGGGAGCTGTTTTTT. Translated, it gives CASSKPWTSGSKGELFF.

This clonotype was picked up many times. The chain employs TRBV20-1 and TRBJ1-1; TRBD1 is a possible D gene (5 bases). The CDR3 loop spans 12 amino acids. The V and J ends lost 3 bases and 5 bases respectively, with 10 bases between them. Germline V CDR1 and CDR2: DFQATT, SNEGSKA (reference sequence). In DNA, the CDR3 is TGCAGTGCTAGCAGGGTCGAGACTGAAGCTTTCTTT. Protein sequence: CSASRVETEAFF.

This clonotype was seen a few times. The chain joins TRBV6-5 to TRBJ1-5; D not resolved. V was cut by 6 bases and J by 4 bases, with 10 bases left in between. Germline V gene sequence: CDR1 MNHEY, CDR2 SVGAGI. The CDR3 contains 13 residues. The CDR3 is CASRLGLNQPQHF. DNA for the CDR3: TGTGCCAGCAGACTAGGGCTAAATCAGCCCCAGCATTTT.

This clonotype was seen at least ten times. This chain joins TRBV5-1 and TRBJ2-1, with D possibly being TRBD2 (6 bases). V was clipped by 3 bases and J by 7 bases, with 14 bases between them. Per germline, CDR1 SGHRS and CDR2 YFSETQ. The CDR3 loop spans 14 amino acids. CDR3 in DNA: TGCGCCAGCAGCTCGGGACTCCCCTTGAATGAGCAGTTCTTC. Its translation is CASSSGLPLNEQFF.

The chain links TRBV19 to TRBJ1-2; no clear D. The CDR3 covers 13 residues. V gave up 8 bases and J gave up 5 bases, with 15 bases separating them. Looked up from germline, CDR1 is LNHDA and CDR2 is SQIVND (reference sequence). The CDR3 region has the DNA TGTGCCAGTCTCCGCGGATCTTTTTATGGCTACACCTTC. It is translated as CASLRGSFYGYTF.

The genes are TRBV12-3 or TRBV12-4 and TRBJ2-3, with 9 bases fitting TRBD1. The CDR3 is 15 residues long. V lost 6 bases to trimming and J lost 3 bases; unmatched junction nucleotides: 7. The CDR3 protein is CASRPQGAQTDTQYF. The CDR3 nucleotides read TGTGCCAGCAGGCCACAGGGGGCTCAGACAGATACGCAGTATTTT.

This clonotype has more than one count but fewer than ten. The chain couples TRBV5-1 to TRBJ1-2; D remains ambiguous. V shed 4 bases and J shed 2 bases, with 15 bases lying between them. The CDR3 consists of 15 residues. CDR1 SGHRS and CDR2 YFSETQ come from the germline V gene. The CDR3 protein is CASSLTRRTNYGYTF. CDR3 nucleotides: TGCGCCAGCAGCCTGACGAGAAGAACCAACTATGGCTACACCTTC.

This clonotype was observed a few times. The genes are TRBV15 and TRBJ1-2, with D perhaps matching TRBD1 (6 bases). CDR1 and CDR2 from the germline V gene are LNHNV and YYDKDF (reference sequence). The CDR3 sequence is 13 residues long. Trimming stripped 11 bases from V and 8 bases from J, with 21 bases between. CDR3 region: CAVPNRVQGGYTF. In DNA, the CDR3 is TGTGCCGTCCCGAACAGGGTACAGGGAGGCTACACCTTC.

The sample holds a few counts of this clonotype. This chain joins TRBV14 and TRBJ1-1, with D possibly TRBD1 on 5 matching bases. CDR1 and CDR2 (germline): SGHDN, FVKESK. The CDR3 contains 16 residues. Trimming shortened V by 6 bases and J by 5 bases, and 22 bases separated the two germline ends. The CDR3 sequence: CASRGRRGFRRTEAFF. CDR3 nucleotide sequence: TGTGCCAGCAGGGGCCGGCGGGGGTTTAGACGGACTGAAGCTTTCTTT.